This T cell receptor beta chain emerged from a study of blood T cell repertoires in COVID-19. Study as a whole: Samples of COVID-19 (acute and convalescent) were obtained from the United States, Italy and Spain. Sample material is recorded as cDNA or gDNA derived from T cells, B-cell-depleted T cells, or PBMCs.

Per the study methods: Amplifying reference gene primers gave estimates of nucleated cell counts. Libraries were prepared by immunoSEQ multiplex PCR; TCRdb keeps only in-frame clonotypes and omits some of them. From that table come the V and J calls and clone size; the DNA was used to work out D and trimming. Here the sample spans about 160,000 clones, about 83% being singletons. The receptor was isolated from a woman older than 75 with acute or convalescent COVID-19. The sample was peripheral blood.

The CDR3 sequence: CASTSYQGGYNEQFF. The CDR3 DNA reads TGCGCCAGCACCTCTTACCAGGGAGGTTACAATGAGCAGTTCTTC. This sequence joins TRBV4-1 and TRBJ2-1; D possibly corresponds to TRBD2 (6 bases). Trimming took 7 bases from V and 4 from J, leaving 17 bases between them. Germline lookup yields CDR1 MGHRA and CDR2 YSYEKL. The CDR3 is 15 residues long.